A single TCR beta chain is shown here with its context. Authors' methods: Quantification of nucleated cells was approximated via reference gene primer amplification. Repertoires were generated with immunoSEQ multiplex PCR, while TCRdb's copy carries only in-frame clones and drops some. Clonal size and the V and J genes are those of that table, whereas D and trimming came from the DNA. The sample yields roughly 86,000 clones, about 85% seen once. This sample is part of a study of blood T cell repertoires in COVID-19. The CDR3 sequence is 17 residues long. Germline CDR1 reads LGHNA; CDR2 reads YSLEER. V was trimmed by 1 base and J by 1 base, leaving 16 bases between them.

The sequencing sample was made of peripheral blood. This receptor was taken from a man aged 45 to 65 with acute or convalescent COVID-19. The gene calls are TRBV4-3 and TRBJ1-1; TRBD1 might be the D (6 bases). CDR3: CASSQVLAGTSNTEAFF. DNA of the CDR3: TGCGCCAGCAGCCAAGTCCTAGCCGGGACATCGAACACTGAAGCTTTCTTT.